Listed here are 20 T cell receptor beta chains from one sample, sequenced in a study of cytomegalovirus exposure and HLA in healthy donors. PCR used 60 Vbeta primers and 13 Jbeta primers. The protocol was immunoSEQ multiplex PCR, while the TCRdb copy is restricted to in-frame clones and leaves out a portion. The sample carries 200,000 or so clones, 65% to 80% recorded once. The sample taken for sequencing was PBMCs. All receptors come from a man aged 45-65 years in good health and CMV-seronegative.

V usage is TRBV28 and J usage is TRBJ1-2; no clear D gene. Germline V CDR1 and CDR2: MDHEN, SYDVKM. V shed 3 bases and J shed 8 bases, with 13 bases lying between them. The CDR3 totals 13 residues. The CDR3, as DNA: TGTGCCAGCAGTTTTGGAGGGTCGAGAGGCTACACCTTC. Its protein product is CASSFGGSRGYTF.

This clone showed up just a few times. In nucleotides, the CDR3 is TGTGCCAGCAGTGAATCCATAGACAGGGGAAACACCATATATTTT. This encodes CASSESIDRGNTIYF. This chain joins TRBV25-1 and TRBJ1-3, with TRBD1 as a possible D gene (6 bases). The CDR3 has 15 amino acids. Trimming removed 1 base at V and 4 bases at J, with 11 bases between. The germline gives CDR1 MGHDK, CDR2 SYGVNS.

The V and J genes are TRBV4-1 and TRBJ2-2; TRBD2 might be the D (5 bases). This CDR3 has 17 residues. Germline CDR1 and CDR2: MGHRA and YSYEKL. Trimming left V 4 bases short and J 0 bases short, with 15 bases between. For the CDR3, the DNA is TGCGCCAGCAGCCCCCCGGGGAGCGGTACGAACACCGGGGAGCTGTTTTTT. It translates to CASSPPGSGTNTGELFF.

The table lists this clone with a few counts. The V gene is TRBV19, the J gene TRBJ1-2; possibly TRBD1 for D (5 bases). From germline, CDR1 is LNHDA and CDR2 SQIVND (reference sequence). V was shortened by 7 bases and J by 6 bases, with 9 bases between the two germline ends. This CDR3 has 11 amino acids. DNA for the CDR3: TGTGCCAGTAAGACGGGGGATGGCTACACCTTC. It codes for CASKTGDGYTF.

This clone was seen more than once but under ten times. The V and J genes are TRBV5-6 and TRBJ1-6, with D hard to call. Trimming removed 0 bases at V and 14 bases at J, with 15 bases between. The CDR3 is 14 amino acids. CDR1 is SGHDT, CDR2 YYEEEE, per germline. CDR3 loop: CASSLGAAEGTLHF. As DNA, the CDR3 is TGTGCCAGCAGCTTGGGGGCAGCCGAAGGAACCCTCCACTTT.

The V and J genes are TRBV28 and TRBJ1-5, with 8 positions matching TRBD1. With 6 bases clipped from V and 2 bases from J, the junction kept 9 bases outside the gene matches. CDR3 length: 16 amino acids. The germline gives CDR1 MDHEN, CDR2 SYDVKM. The CDR3 reads CASRYTGGLGNQPQHF. CDR3 sequence (DNA): TGTGCCAGCAGATACACAGGGGGTTTAGGCAATCAGCCCCAGCATTTT.

J is TRBJ2-5 and V is TRBV5-5; D is perhaps TRBD1 (6 bases). CDR1 and CDR2 from the germline V gene are SGHKS and YYEKEE (reference sequence). CDR3 length: 15 amino acids. V was trimmed by 4 bases and J by 2 bases, leaving 15 bases between them. CDR3 region: CASSVTGITQETQYF. The CDR3 DNA reads as TGTGCCAGCAGCGTCACAGGGATTACTCAAGAGACCCAGTACTTC.

This clone was found once. This chain links TRBV2 with TRBJ2-5; 7 bases are a match to TRBD1. In germline, CDR1 is SNHLY, CDR2 FYNNEI. V was pared by 7 bases and J by 5 bases, with 7 bases of the junction left unmatched. This CDR3 region has 13 residues. The CDR3 nucleotides read TGTGCCAGCACCCGAGGACAGGAGGAGACCCAGTACTTC. Its protein product is CASTRGQEETQYF.

This clone was detected once. V usage is TRBV7-9 and J usage is TRBJ2-3; D is ambiguous. Trimming took 8 bases from V and 0 from J, leaving 3 bases between them. Germline lookup yields CDR1 SEHNR and CDR2 FQNEAQ (reference sequence). The CDR3 is 11 residues long. CDR3 bases: TGTGCCAGCCTTAGCACAGATACGCAGTATTTT. Its protein is CASLSTDTQYF. The full variable domain, rest sourced from reference TRBV7-9 and TRBJ2-3, is DTGVSQNPRHKITKRGQNVTFRCDPISEHNRLYWYRQTLGQGPEFLTYFQNEAQLEKSRLLSDRFSAERPKGSFSTLEIQRTEQGDSAMYLCASLSTDTQYFGPGTRLTVL.

J is TRBJ2-7 and V is TRBV5-4; 8 nucleotides match TRBD1. The CDR3 covers 13 residues. Losses at the gene ends were 7 bases for V and 1 base for J; bases not matched to a gene: 4. Germline V CDR1 and CDR2: SGHNT, YYREEE (reference sequence). This CDR3 reads CASHRTGSYEQYF. The CDR3, as DNA: TGTGCCAGCCACCGGACAGGGTCCTACGAGCAGTACTTC.

The CDR3 DNA reads TGTGCCAGCCGGACAGGGGTCGGTGAGCAGTTCTTC. This gives the protein CASRTGVGEQFF. The V call is TRBV7-9, the J call TRBJ2-1; 9 nucleotides agree with TRBD1. CDR1 SEHNR and CDR2 FQNEAQ come from the germline V gene (reference sequence). The CDR3 runs 12 residues. V was pared by 8 bases and J by 9 bases, with 5 bases of the junction left unmatched.

The chain links TRBV5-1 to TRBJ2-3, with 10 bases fitting TRBD2. V gave up 0 bases and J gave up 1 base; unmatched junction bases: 8. Germline V gives CDR1 SGHRS, CDR2 YFSETQ. The CDR3 spans 18 residues. The CDR3 here is CASSLALAGARGTDTQYF. In nucleotides, the CDR3 is TGCGCCAGCAGCTTGGCGCTAGCGGGAGCCCGCGGCACAGATACGCAGTATTTT.

The chain couples TRBV9 to TRBJ2-1; 7 bases align to TRBD2. CDR1 and CDR2 from the germline V gene are SGDLS and YYNGEE. This CDR3 has 15 residues. V lost 0 bases and J lost 5; bases outside the gene matches: 5. The CDR3, as DNA: TGTGCCAGCAGCGTAGTGGCGGGAGCAAACAATGAGCAGTTCTTC. It specifies CASSVVAGANNEQFF.

The chain recombines TRBV6-5 with TRBJ2-1; 13 bases map to TRBD2. The CDR3 extends over 15 amino acids. The V gene's germline CDR1 is MNHEY and CDR2 SVGAGI. With V trimmed by 5 bases and J by 6 bases, 4 bases remained unmatched. This CDR3 reads CASSRWTSGSNEQFF. CDR3 DNA: TGTGCCAGCAGTCGATGGACTAGCGGGAGCAATGAGCAGTTCTTC.

The rearrangement joins TRBV25-1 to TRBJ1-1, with TRBD1 as a possible D gene (5 bases). Trimming left V 6 bases short and J 6 bases short, with 14 bases between. Looked up from germline, CDR1 is MGHDK and CDR2 is SYGVNS. The CDR3 runs to 13 residues. The CDR3 reads CASRGQGGPEAFF. CDR3 DNA: TGTGCCAGCAGGGGGCAGGGAGGACCTGAAGCTTTCTTT.

In this sample, this clone turned up once. The chain joins TRBV5-4 to TRBJ1-2, with a possible D match to TRBD1 (6 bases). Germline CDR1 and CDR2: SGHNT and YYREEE (reference sequence). Trimming left V 3 bases short and J 4 bases short, with 16 bases between. There are 15 residues in the CDR3. The CDR3 reads CASSWPGQDLYGYTF. The CDR3 bases are TGTGCCAGCAGCTGGCCGGGACAAGACCTCTATGGCTACACCTTC.

The chain carries TRBV9 and TRBJ1-1; perhaps TRBD1 as D (5 bases). The V gene's germline CDR1 is SGDLS and CDR2 YYNGEE. Trimming left V 0 bases short and J 6 bases short, with 9 bases between. This CDR3 contains 13 residues. CDR3 protein: CASSVGGDSEAFF. The CDR3 DNA sequence: TGTGCCAGCAGCGTAGGTGGGGACTCTGAAGCTTTCTTT.

The chain uses TRBV7-9 and TRBJ2-5, with a tentative D call TRBD1 (6 bases). Germline values: CDR1 SEHNR, CDR2 FQNEAQ (reference sequence). The CDR3 loop spans 14 amino acids. The V end was cut by 5 bases, the J end by 1 base, with 11 bases between. CDR3 DNA: TGTGCCAGCAGCCCCCCGACAGGCCAAGAGACCCAGTACTTC. As protein: CASSPPTGQETQYF. Full variable domain (outside the CDR3, taken from reference TRBV7-9 and TRBJ2-5): DTGVSQNPRHKITKRGQNVTFRCDPISEHNRLYWYRQTLGQGPEFLTYFQNEAQLEKSRLLSDRFSAERPKGSFSTLEIQRTEQGDSAMYLCASSPPTGQETQYFGPGTRLLVL.

The chain links TRBV6-6 to TRBJ2-5, with TRBD2 matching over 11 bases. In germline, CDR1 is MNHNY, CDR2 SVGAGI (reference sequence). V was clipped by 2 bases and J by 3 bases; unmatched bases: 5. The CDR3 is 16 amino acids. As DNA, the CDR3 is TGTGCCAGCAGTTACGGGCTAGCGGGAGGAGAAGAGACCCAGTACTTC. Its protein is CASSYGLAGGEETQYF.

This clone was seen a single time. This chain connects TRBV30 to TRBJ1-5; 10 positions match TRBD1. CDR1 GTSNPN and CDR2 SVGIG come from the germline V gene (reference sequence). Losses at the gene ends were 2 bases for V and 8 bases for J; bases not matched to a gene: 6. This CDR3 comprises 14 residues. CDR3 region: CAWSTTGGFEPQHF. CDR3 in DNA: TGTGCCTGGAGTACGACAGGGGGCTTTGAGCCCCAGCATTTT.